This TCR beta chain was recovered during a study of human T cells and chemical hapten exposure. Study in general: The scalp of each patient received a weekly diphenylcyclopropenone dose for the full roughly 25-week study.

This clonotype has ten or more counts. As yet, its antigen is unknown. TCRdb reanalysed the RACE reads using MiXCR and keeps one entry per CDR3 protein. The sample carries 300,000 to 450,000 distinct CDR3 sequences, less than 6.5% recorded once. Overall study results and limits: Healthy individuals' immune responses may differ from those of donors, who had alopecia. TCRs exceeding 1 in 1000 frequency stayed unchanged with DPC sensitization.

Time point denoted: pre-sensitization, week 0. Indicated treatment: therapeutic diphenylcyclopropenone sensitization with weekly scalp DPC. This TCR was sampled from a woman aged 50 to 60 with alopecia areata. Some clones in this sample may be carry-over from other donors' samples. Material: whole blood, obtained in connection with sensitization to the hapten diphenylcyclopropenone (DPC).

CDR3 sequence: CASSYLNRINTEAFF. In DNA, the CDR3 is TGTGCCAGCAGCTACCTTAACAGGATCAACACTGAAGCTTTCTTT. The chain combines TRBV6-5 with TRBJ1-1, with D maybe TRBD1 (5 bases). CDR1 and CDR2 (germline): MNHEY, SVGAGI. There are 15 residues in the CDR3. Trimming left V 6 bases short and J 2 bases short, with 16 bases between.